This T cell receptor beta chain comes out of a study of T cells in localized non-small cell lung cancer. TCRdb's copy holds only in-frame clones and misses some; the assay was immunoSEQ multiplex PCR. The sample consists of about 41,000 clones, approximately 86% of them appearing once. This CDR3 has 15 residues. Per germline, CDR1 SGHAT and CDR2 FQDESV (reference sequence). V lost 1 base, J lost 0 bases, and 9 bases lay in between. The source was peripheral blood, collected before any cancer treatment. The genes are TRBV11-1 and TRBJ2-5; tentative D call: TRBD2 (5 bases). The source of this sequence is a woman aged 18-49 years with stage III lung adenocarcinoma. CDR3 amino acids: CASSLVFGDQETQYF. The CDR3 coding sequence is TGTGCCAGCAGCTTAGTCTTCGGGGACCAAGAGACCCAGTACTTC. Full variable domain (outside the CDR3, taken from reference TRBV11-1 and TRBJ2-5): EAEVAQSPRYKITEKSQAVAFWCDPISGHATLYWYRQILGQGPELLVQFQDESVVDDSQLPKDRFSAERLKGVDSTLKIQPAELGDSAMYLCASSLVFGDQETQYFGPGTRLLVL.